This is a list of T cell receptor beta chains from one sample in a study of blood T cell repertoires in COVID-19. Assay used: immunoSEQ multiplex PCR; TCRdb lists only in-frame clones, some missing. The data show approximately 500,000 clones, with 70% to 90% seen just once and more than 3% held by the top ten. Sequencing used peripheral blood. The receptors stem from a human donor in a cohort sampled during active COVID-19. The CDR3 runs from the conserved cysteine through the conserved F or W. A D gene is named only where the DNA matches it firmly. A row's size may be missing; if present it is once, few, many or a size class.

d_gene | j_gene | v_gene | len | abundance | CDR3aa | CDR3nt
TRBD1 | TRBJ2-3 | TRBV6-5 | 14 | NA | CASRDTGGTDTQYF | TGTGCCAGCAGGGACACAGGGGGAACAGATACGCAGTATTTT
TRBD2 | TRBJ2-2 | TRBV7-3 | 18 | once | CASSPPDLAGAGTGELFF | TGTGCCAGCAGCCCTCCAGACTTAGCGGGAGCGGGCACCGGGGAGCTGTTTTTT
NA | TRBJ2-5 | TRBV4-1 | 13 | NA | CASSHQGQETQYF | TGCGCCAGCAGCCACCAGGGGCAAGAGACCCAGTACTTC
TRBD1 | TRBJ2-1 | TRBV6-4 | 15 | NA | CASSDPGQGTREQFF | TGTGCCAGCAGTGACCCGGGACAGGGGACGAGGGAGCAGTTCTTC
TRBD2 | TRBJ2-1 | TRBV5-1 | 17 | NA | CASSLVSSGSVGRQQFF | TGCGCCAGCAGCTTGGTATCTAGCGGGAGTGTGGGGCGTCAACAGTTCTTC
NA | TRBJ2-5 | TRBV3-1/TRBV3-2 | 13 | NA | CASSQQQQETQYF | TGTGCCAGCAGCCAACAACAGCAAGAGACCCAGTACTTC
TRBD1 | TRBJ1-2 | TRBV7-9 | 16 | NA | CASSSSTGTGYYGYTF | TGTGCCAGCAGCTCGAGTACCGGGACAGGGTACTATGGCTACACCTTC
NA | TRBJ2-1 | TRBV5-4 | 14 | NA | CASSSLNQNNEQFF | TGTGCCAGCAGCTCGCTGAACCAGAACAATGAGCAGTTCTTC
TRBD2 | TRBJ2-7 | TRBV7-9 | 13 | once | CASSLVLAGGTYF | TGTGCCAGCAGCTTAGTATTAGCGGGAGGAACGTACTTC
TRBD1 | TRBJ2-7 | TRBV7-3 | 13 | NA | CASSLDRGYEQYF | TGTGCCAGCAGCTTGGACAGGGGTTACGAGCAGTACTTC
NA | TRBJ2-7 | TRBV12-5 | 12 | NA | CASGTGTYEQYF | TGTGCTAGTGGGACAGGAACCTACGAGCAGTACTTC
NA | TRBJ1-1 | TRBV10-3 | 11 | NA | CAISEAGEAFF | TGTGCCATCAGTGAGGCAGGGGAAGCTTTCTTT
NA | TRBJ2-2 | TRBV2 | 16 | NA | CASKLAAGSDTGELFF | TGTGCCAGCAAATTGGCCGCGGGATCGGACACCGGGGAGCTGTTTTTT
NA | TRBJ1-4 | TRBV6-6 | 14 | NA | CASSYSGSDEKLFF | TGTGCCAGCAGTTACTCCGGGTCAGATGAAAAACTGTTTTTT
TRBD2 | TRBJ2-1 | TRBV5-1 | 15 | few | CASRGTSGTWDEQFF | TGCGCCAGCAGAGGGACTAGCGGGACTTGGGATGAGCAGTTCTTC
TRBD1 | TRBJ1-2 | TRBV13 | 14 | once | CASSPARGEDGYTF | TGTGCCAGCAGCCCCGCCAGGGGGGAGGATGGCTACACCTTC
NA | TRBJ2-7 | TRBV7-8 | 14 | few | CASSLARVSYEQYF | TGTGCCAGCAGCTTAGCGCGGGTATCATACGAGCAGTACTTC
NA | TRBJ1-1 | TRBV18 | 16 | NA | CASSPLREFMDTEAFF | TGTGCCAGCTCACCGCTCCGGGAATTTATGGACACTGAAGCTTTCTTT
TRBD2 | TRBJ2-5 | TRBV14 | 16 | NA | CASSRAVLAGVETQYF | TGTGCCAGCAGCCGAGCGGTACTAGCGGGTGTGGAGACCCAGTACTTC
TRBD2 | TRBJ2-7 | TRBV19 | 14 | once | CASSYSGTRYEQYF | TGTGCCAGTAGTTACAGCGGGACCCGCTACGAGCAGTACTTC
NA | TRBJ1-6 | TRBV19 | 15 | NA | CASSTFQGGGSPLHF | TGTGCCAGTAGTACCTTTCAGGGAGGGGGATCACCCCTCCACTTT
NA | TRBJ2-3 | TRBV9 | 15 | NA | CASREKGSAGDTQYF | TGTGCCAGCAGAGAGAAGGGTTCGGCGGGAGATACGCAGTATTTT
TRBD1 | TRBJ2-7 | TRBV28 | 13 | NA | CASTGQASYEQYF | TGTGCCAGCACGGGACAGGCCTCCTACGAGCAGTACTTC
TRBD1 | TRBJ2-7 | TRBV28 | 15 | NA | CASSLSRQGSYEQYF | TGTGCCAGCAGTTTATCCCGACAGGGCTCCTACGAGCAGTACTTC
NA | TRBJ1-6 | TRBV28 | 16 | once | CASSRYTDSYNSPLHF | TGTGCCAGCAGTCGTTACACCGATTCCTATAATTCACCCCTCCACTTT
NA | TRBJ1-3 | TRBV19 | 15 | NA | CASSIGGDGGNTIYF | TGTGCCAGTAGTATAGGCGGGGACGGTGGAAACACCATATATTTT
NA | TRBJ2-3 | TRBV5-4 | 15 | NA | CASSSTRGIPDTQYF | TGTGCCAGCAGCTCGACCCGGGGAATACCAGATACGCAGTATTTT
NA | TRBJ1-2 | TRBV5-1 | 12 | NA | CASAEQGNGYTF | TGCGCCAGCGCAGAACAGGGAAATGGCTACACCTTC
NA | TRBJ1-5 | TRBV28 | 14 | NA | CASSLHPSGQPQHF | TGTGCCAGCAGTTTACACCCCTCCGGGCAGCCCCAGCATTTT
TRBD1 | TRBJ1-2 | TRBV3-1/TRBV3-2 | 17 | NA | CASSQDQGAVRPYGYTF | TGTGCCAGCAGCCAAGATCAGGGGGCAGTACGGCCCTATGGCTACACCTTC
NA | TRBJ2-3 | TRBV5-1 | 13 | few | CASSFRDTDTQYF | TGCGCCAGCAGCTTCCGGGACACAGATACGCAGTATTTT
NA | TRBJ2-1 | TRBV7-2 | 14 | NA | CASSSAGRAHEQFF | TGTGCCAGCAGCTCGGCGGGAAGGGCCCATGAGCAGTTCTTC
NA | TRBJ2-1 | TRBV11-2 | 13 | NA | CASSLGRYNEQFF | TGTGCCAGCAGCTTAGGGAGATACAATGAGCAGTTCTTC
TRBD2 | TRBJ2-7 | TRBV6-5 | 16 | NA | CASSYSASGRANEQYF | TGTGCCAGCAGTTACTCGGCTAGCGGGAGGGCGAACGAGCAGTACTTC
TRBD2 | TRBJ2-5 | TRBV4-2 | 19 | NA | CASSPFGLAGGISQETQYF | TGTGCCAGCAGCCCTTTTGGACTAGCGGGAGGGATTTCTCAAGAGACCCAGTACTTC
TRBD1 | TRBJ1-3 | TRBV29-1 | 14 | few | CSVDKTGDGNTIYF | TGCAGCGTGGATAAGACAGGGGATGGAAACACCATATATTTT
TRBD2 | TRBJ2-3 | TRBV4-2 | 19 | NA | CASSYRLAGGPGETDTQYF | TGTGCCAGCAGCTACCGACTAGCGGGAGGGCCTGGGGAGACAGATACGCAGTATTTT
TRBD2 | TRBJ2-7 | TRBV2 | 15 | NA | CARRQSGTAHYEQYF | TGTGCCAGAAGACAAAGCGGGACGGCCCACTACGAGCAGTACTTC
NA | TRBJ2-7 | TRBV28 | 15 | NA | CASSLFQRASYEQYF | TGTGCCAGCAGTTTATTCCAGCGGGCCTCCTACGAGCAGTACTTC
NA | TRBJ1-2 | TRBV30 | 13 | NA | CAWSDKWRYGYTF | TGTGCCTGGAGTGATAAGTGGAGATATGGCTACACCTTC
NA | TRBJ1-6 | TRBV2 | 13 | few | CASNGRYNSPLHF | TGTGCCAGCAACGGGAGATATAATTCACCCCTCCACTTT
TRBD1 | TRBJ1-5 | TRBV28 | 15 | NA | CASTFGTGQGQPQHF | TGTGCCAGCACCTTCGGGACAGGCCAGGGACAGCCCCAGCATTTT
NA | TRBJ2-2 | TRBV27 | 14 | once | CASNSGVRAGELFF | TGTGCCAGCAACTCGGGAGTACGTGCCGGGGAGCTGTTTTTT
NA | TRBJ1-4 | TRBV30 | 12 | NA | CATGRPSEKLFF | TGTGCTACAGGCCGGCCCTCTGAAAAACTGTTTTTT
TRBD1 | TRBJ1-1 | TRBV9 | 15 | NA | CASSARTGSDTEAFF | TGTGCCAGCAGCGCCAGGACAGGGTCGGACACTGAAGCTTTCTTT
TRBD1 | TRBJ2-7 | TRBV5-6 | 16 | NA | CASSPTGGSQSYEQYF | TGTGCCAGCAGCCCTACAGGGGGCTCCCAATCCTACGAGCAGTACTTC
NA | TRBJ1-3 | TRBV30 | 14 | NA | CAWSVLSSGNTIYF | TGTGCCTGGAGTGTTTTATCCTCTGGAAACACCATATATTTT
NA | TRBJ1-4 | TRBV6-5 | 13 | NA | CASSYRRLEKLFF | TGTGCCAGCAGTTACAGGAGGCTTGAAAAACTGTTTTTT
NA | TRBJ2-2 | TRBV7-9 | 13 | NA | CASRATSSGELFF | TGTGCCAGCAGAGCCACTAGTTCCGGGGAGCTGTTTTTT
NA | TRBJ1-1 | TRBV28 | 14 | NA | CASSYTGANTEAFF | TGTGCCAGCAGCTATACAGGAGCGAACACTGAAGCTTTCTTT
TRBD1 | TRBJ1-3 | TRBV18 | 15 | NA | CASSPDRGFGNTIYF | TGTGCCAGCTCACCCGACAGGGGGTTTGGAAACACCATATATTTT
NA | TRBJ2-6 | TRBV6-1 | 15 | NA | CASSEYGAGANVLTF | TGTGCCAGCAGTGAATACGGGGCTGGGGCCAACGTCCTGACTTTC
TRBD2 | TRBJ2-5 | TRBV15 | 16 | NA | CATSRATSGSGETQYF | TGTGCCACCAGCAGGGCTACTAGCGGGAGCGGAGAGACCCAGTACTTC
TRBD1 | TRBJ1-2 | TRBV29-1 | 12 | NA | CSVGQGAQGYTF | TGCAGCGTAGGACAGGGGGCGCAAGGCTACACCTTC
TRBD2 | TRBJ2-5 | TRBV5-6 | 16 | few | CASSAPGLADQETQYF | TGTGCCAGCAGTGCCCCAGGACTAGCGGATCAAGAGACCCAGTACTTC
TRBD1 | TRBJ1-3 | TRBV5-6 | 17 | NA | CASSLFAGGSVGNTIYF | TGTGCCAGCAGCTTGTTTGCAGGGGGCTCCGTTGGAAACACCATATATTTT
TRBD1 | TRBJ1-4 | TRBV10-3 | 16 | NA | CAISDETGGVVEKLFF | TGTGCCATCAGTGACGAGACAGGGGGCGTAGTGGAAAAACTGTTTTTT
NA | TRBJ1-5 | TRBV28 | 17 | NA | CASRPQTGLGSNQPQHF | TGTGCCAGCAGACCCCAAACAGGGTTAGGGAGCAATCAGCCCCAGCATTTT
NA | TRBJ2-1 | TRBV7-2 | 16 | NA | CASSLARAPGDNEQFF | TGTGCCAGCAGCTTAGCGCGCGCTCCGGGGGACAATGAGCAGTTCTTC
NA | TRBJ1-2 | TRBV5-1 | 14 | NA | CASSLGPTDYGYTF | TGCGCCAGCAGCTTGGGACCGACAGACTATGGCTACACCTTC